The 8 T cell receptor beta chains below come from one sample, sequenced in a study of T cells in Graves' hyperthyroidism and ophthalmopathy. Amplified TCR beta CDR3 regions came from RNA transcripts. The primer set for the first-round RT-PCR of the TCR CDR3 was HTBI. TCRdb re-derived calls from the multiplex PCR reads in MiXCR, one entry per CDR3 protein. The sample includes 650,000 to 750,000 distinct CDR3 sequences, roughly 15% seen only once; the top ten take roughly a tenth. Sequencing input: blood. The receptors were gathered from a woman aged 18-30 years with Graves' hyperthyroidism.

This clonotype was recorded a few times. This chain joins TRBV25-1 and TRBJ1-1; D gene uncertain. Germline V gene lookup returns CDR1 MGHDK and CDR2 SYGVNS. V was cut by 1 base and J by 2 bases, with 14 bases left in between. The CDR3 loop spans 16 amino acids. The CDR3 sequence is CASSEFKAAGNTEAFF. Here the CDR3 DNA reads TGTGCCAGCAGTGAATTTAAGGCGGCAGGTAACACTGAAGCTTTCTTT.

This clonotype was found many times. The gene calls are TRBV30 and TRBJ1-1; D is unclear. Deletions cut 3 bases from V and 3 bases from J, with 11 bases between. This CDR3 comprises 13 residues. The germline V gene encodes CDR1 GTSNPN and CDR2 SVGIG (reference sequence). The CDR3: CAWSPTGDTEAFF. CDR3 DNA sequence: TGTGCCTGGAGCCCCACGGGCGACACTGAAGCTTTCTTT. The entire variable domain, with the rest obtained from reference TRBV30 and TRBJ1-1, is as follows: SQTIHQWPATLVQPVGSPLSLECTVEGTSNPNLYWYRQAAGRGLQLLFYSVGIGQISSEVPQNLSASRPQDRQFILSSKKLLLSDSGFYLCAWSPTGDTEAFFGQGTRLTVV.

This clonotype was counted only a few times. A much larger clone sits a single nucleotide away, making a read error possible. Since no conserved phenylalanine or tryptophan closes the CDR3, a read error is the likely cause. J is TRBJ2-3 and V is TRBV18, with D maybe TRBD1 (5 bases). The CDR3 has 14 amino acids. V lost 6 bases, J lost 0 bases, and 10 bases lay in between. The germline V gene encodes CDR1 KGHSH and CDR2 LQKENI. The CDR3, as DNA: TGTGCCAGCTCGCGGACACCTAGCACAGATACGCAGTATCTT. Amino acids: CASSRTPSTDTQYL.

The rearrangement links TRBV12-3 or TRBV12-4 to TRBJ2-7; 13 bases are a match to TRBD2. The J segment lost 7 bases and the V segment lost 4 bases, leaving 13 bases of the junction unmatched. This CDR3 is built from 17 residues. The CDR3 DNA reads TGTGCCAGCAGTTCCTCGCAGGGGACTAGCGGGATGGGGGAGCAGTACTTC. Amino acids: CASSSSQGTSGMGEQYF.

This clonotype was found many times. The J gene is TRBJ2-2, the V gene TRBV11-2; TRBD2 aligns across 9 bases. V shed 6 bases and J 5 bases; nucleotides not matched to a gene: 13. The CDR3 is made up of 17 amino acids. Germline CDR1 and CDR2: SGHAT and FQNNGV. The CDR3 DNA sequence: TGTGCCAGCAGTTCCTCTAGCGGGACTATGAGGACCGGGGAGCTGTTTTTT. It translates to CASSSSSGTMRTGELFF. The variable domain in full, completed from reference TRBV11-2 and TRBJ2-2, reads EAGVAQSPRYKIIEKRQSVAFWCNPISGHATLYWYQQILGQGPKLLIQFQNNGVVDDSQLPKDRFSAERLKGVDSTLKIQPAKLEDSAVYLCASSSSSGTMRTGELFFGEGSRLTVL.

This clonotype was detected only a few times. V and J are TRBV20-1 and TRBJ2-1; TRBD2 matches 8 bases. Germline V gene data show CDR1 as DFQATT and CDR2 as SNEGSKA (reference sequence). After removal of 6 bases from V and 0 bases from J, the junction contained 4 bases not matched to a gene. There are 14 residues in the CDR3. The CDR3 region has the DNA TGCAGTGCCCATCTAGCGGGCTCCTACAATGAGCAGTTCTTC. It encodes CSAHLAGSYNEQFF.

This clonotype was counted only a few times. The chain has TRBV9 and TRBJ1-5; D is uncertain. Germline assignment: CDR1 SGDLS and CDR2 YYNGEE. V lost 0 bases and J 0 bases, leaving 7 bases between the germline ends. The CDR3 totals 15 residues. The CDR3 DNA follows: TGTGCCAGCAGCGTAGGGATTAATAGCAATCAGCCCCAGCATTTT. Residues: CASSVGINSNQPQHF.

This clonotype showed up just a few times. V is TRBV20-1 and J is TRBJ2-7, with a weak D call TRBD2 (6 bases). The CDR3 runs 13 residues. V was pared by 3 bases and J by 0 bases, with 9 bases between. Per the germline V gene, CDR1 is DFQATT and CDR2 is SNEGSKA (reference sequence). The CDR3 coding sequence is TGCAGTGCTAGGGGCGGGGCCTCCTACGAGCAGTACTTC. It translates to CSARGGASYEQYF.